These 24 T cell receptor beta chains originate from one sample sequenced in a study of T cells in Graves' hyperthyroidism and ophthalmopathy. Amplification yielded TCR beta CDR3 regions, with RNA transcripts as the source. The HTBI primer set was used in a first-round RT-PCR of the TCR CDR3. TCRdb reprocessed the multiplex PCR reads with MiXCR, giving one entry per CDR3 protein. Here the sample spans some 560,000 distinct CDR3 sequences, roughly 14% being singletons. Sequences were obtained from blood. The origin of the receptors is a woman aged 30 to 39 with Graves' hyperthyroidism.

As concerns this clonotype: At one end, the junction sequence differs from germline, possibly due to a read error. The V call is TRBV24-1, the J call TRBJ1-5, with a tentative D call TRBD1 (5 bases). Germline V gene lookup returns CDR1 KGHDR and CDR2 SFDVKD. The CDR3 runs 16 residues. The CDR3, as DNA: TGTACCACCAGTGACCGTGGACAACCCCACAATCAGCCCCAGCATTTT. Protein sequence: CTTSDRGQPHNQPQHF.

This clonotype appeared many times. The gene calls are TRBV28 and TRBJ2-5; no definite D call. V was cut by 6 bases and J by 0 bases, with 11 bases left in between. CDR3 size: 14 residues. In germline, CDR1 is MDHEN, CDR2 SYDVKM. CDR3 sequence reads: CASSLPGDQETQYF. CDR3 DNA: TGTGCCAGCAGCCTCCCTGGGGACCAAGAGACCCAGTACTTC.

This chain joins TRBV9 and TRBJ1-2, with D perhaps matching TRBD1 (6 bases). The V gene's germline CDR1 is SGDLS and CDR2 YYNGEE. The V and J ends lost 1 base and 7 bases respectively, with 11 bases between them. The CDR3 sequence is 13 residues long. The CDR3 protein is CASSVNRASGYTF. The DNA of the CDR3 is TGTGCCAGCAGCGTAAACAGGGCCTCTGGCTACACCTTC. Filled out from reference TRBV9 and TRBJ1-2, the complete variable domain reads DSGVTQTPKHLITATGQRVTLRCSPRSGDLSVYWYQQSLDQGLQFLIQYYNGEERAKGNILERFSAQQFPDLHSELNLSSLELGDSALYFCASSVNRASGYTFGSGTRLTVV.

The chain combines TRBV10-3 with TRBJ2-1; possibly TRBD2 for D (5 bases). Germline assignment: CDR1 ENHRY and CDR2 SYGVKD. The CDR3 spans 12 residues. The V end was cut by 7 bases, the J end by 8 bases, with 12 bases between. The DNA of the CDR3 is TGTGCCATCAAAGCCGGGAAGGATGAGCAGTTCTTC. This encodes CAIKAGKDEQFF.

This clonotype was detected many times. This chain connects TRBV30 to TRBJ2-7, with D possibly being TRBD1 (6 bases). The V end was cut by 3 bases, the J end by 2 bases, with 14 bases between. Germline CDR1 and CDR2: GTSNPN and SVGIG (reference sequence). The CDR3 sequence is 14 residues long. CDR3 region: CAWSPNRVAYEQYF. The CDR3 DNA sequence: TGTGCCTGGAGCCCCAACAGGGTTGCCTACGAGCAGTACTTC.

This clonotype was counted at least ten times. The genes are TRBV12-5 and TRBJ1-5; D is possibly TRBD1 (5 bases). V lost 0 bases and J lost 3, with 30 bases in between. This CDR3 comprises 22 residues. The germline V gene encodes CDR1 LGHNT and CDR2 FRNRAP. CDR3 residues: CASGLVVYVSGDPAFSNQPQHF. CDR3 nucleotides: TGTGCTAGTGGTTTGGTAGTATATGTTTCGGGGGACCCGGCATTTTCCAATCAGCCCCAGCATTTT.

The chain couples TRBV19 to TRBJ1-4; 7 nucleotides line up with TRBD1. J lost 0 bases, V lost 4 bases, and 5 bases had no gene match. From germline, CDR1 is LNHDA and CDR2 SQIVND (reference sequence). The CDR3 is made up of 16 amino acids. This CDR3 reads CASSKRQGATNEKLFF. CDR3 nucleotide sequence: TGTGCCAGTAGTAAAAGACAGGGAGCAACTAATGAAAAACTGTTTTTT.

This clonotype was observed a few times. V is TRBV7-2 and J is TRBJ2-3, with 14 nucleotides matching TRBD2. Per germline, CDR1 SGHTA and CDR2 FQGNSA. The length of the CDR3 is 18 residues. V lost 0 bases to trimming and J lost 4 bases; unmatched junction nucleotides: 6. DNA for the CDR3: TGTGCCAGCAGCTTAGCGGCGGGACTAGCGGGAGAACCAGATACGCAGTATTTT. Translated, it gives CASSLAAGLAGEPDTQYF.

This clonotype was counted at least ten times. This chain joins TRBV12-3 or TRBV12-4 and TRBJ2-3, with 7 bases matching TRBD1. The length of the CDR3 is 14 residues. V dropped 5 bases and J dropped 2; count of bases not matched to a gene: 4. The CDR3, as DNA: TGTGCCAGCAGTCTTGACAGGGACACAGATACGCAGTATTTT. It specifies CASSLDRDTDTQYF.

This clonotype came up many times. The rearrangement uses TRBV12-3 or TRBV12-4 and TRBJ2-4, with 8 bases aligning to TRBD2. This CDR3 spans 14 amino acids. J gave up 6 bases and V 4 bases, and 5 bases lay outside the gene matches. The CDR3 DNA sequence: TGTGCCAGCAGTTCTGGACTAGCCTCAAACATTCAGTACTTC. Translated: CASSSGLASNIQYF.

In this sample, this clonotype turned up a few times. J is TRBJ2-5 and V is TRBV4-1; 9 bases fit TRBD2. Germline values: CDR1 MGHRA, CDR2 YSYEKL. After removal of 8 bases from V and 2 bases from J, the junction contained 6 bases not matched to a gene. The CDR3 consists of 14 residues. This CDR3 reads CASSTSGLQETQYF. The CDR3 DNA sequence: TGCGCCAGCTCGACTAGCGGATTACAAGAGACCCAGTACTTC.

This clonotype has a handful of counts. The chain couples TRBV9 to TRBJ2-1; 8 bases are a match to TRBD2. The V segment lost 0 bases and the J segment 4 bases; nucleotides outside the gene matches: 3. The CDR3 runs 15 residues. Germline V gene lookup returns CDR1 SGDLS and CDR2 YYNGEE. The CDR3 nucleotides are TGTGCCAGCAGCGTAGGCTCTAGCGGGTACAATGAGCAGTTCTTC. Protein product: CASSVGSSGYNEQFF.

Of note for this clonotype: A read error may explain this, as a much larger clone is one base away. The gene calls are TRBV6-1 and TRBJ2-1, with 10 bases identical to TRBD2. CDR1 is MNHNS and CDR2 is SASEGT in the germline V gene. The CDR3 is 16 amino acids. This CDR3 reads CASSREELAGYNEQSF. DNA for the CDR3: TGTGCCAGCTCTCGAGAGGAACTAGCGGGGTACAATGAGCAGTCCTTC.

This clonotype was counted a few times. The chain joins TRBV20-1 to TRBJ1-1, with D unclear. The ends were cut back, 2 bases at V and 1 base at J, with 14 bases in the middle. The CDR3 totals 15 residues. Germline V CDR1 and CDR2: DFQATT, SNEGSKA (reference sequence). The CDR3 nucleotides read TGCAGTGCTAGATCCCCTTTAGACCGGAACACTGAAGCTTTCTTT. Protein sequence: CSARSPLDRNTEAFF.

This clonotype was counted once. The chain links TRBV20-1 to TRBJ1-1; D gene ambiguous. CDR1 and CDR2 from the germline V gene are DFQATT and SNEGSKA (reference sequence). The CDR3 spans 12 residues. The V end was cut by 3 bases, the J end by 1 base, with 6 bases between. The CDR3 reads CSASRQNTEAFF. CDR3 in DNA: TGCAGTGCTAGCAGACAGAACACTGAAGCTTTCTTT.

Many counts were recorded for this clonotype. The chain employs TRBV6-5 and TRBJ1-5; D remains ambiguous. The germline V and J ends were trimmed by 0 bases and 7 bases, with 7 bases remaining between them. CDR1 and CDR2 from the germline V gene are MNHEY and SVGAGI. The CDR3 is made up of 13 amino acids. The CDR3 sequence: CASSYSAGQPQHF. The CDR3 nucleotides read TGTGCCAGCAGTTACTCGGCGGGGCAGCCCCAGCATTTT.

The sample holds many counts of this clonotype. J is TRBJ2-1 and V is TRBV7-3; D is uncertain. Trimming shortened V by 4 bases and J by 5 bases, and 15 bases separated the two germline ends. Germline CDR1 and CDR2: SGHTA and FQGTGA. The CDR3 loop spans 15 amino acids. For the CDR3, the DNA is TGTGCCAGCAGCTCCACTTACAACCTCCACAATGAGCAGTTCTTC. This translates into CASSSTYNLHNEQFF.

This clonotype was seen ten or more times. The gene calls are TRBV18 and TRBJ1-5; 7 nucleotides line up with TRBD1. This CDR3 is 14 amino acids long. Germline loops: CDR1 KGHSH, CDR2 LQKENI. J was trimmed by 7 bases and V by 6 bases; bases with no gene match: 9. CDR3 sequence: CASSATGKEQPQHF. DNA of the CDR3: TGTGCCAGCTCCGCGACAGGGAAGGAACAGCCCCAGCATTTT.

This clonotype was observed at least ten times. V is TRBV27 and J is TRBJ2-7; D not certain. CDR3 length: 14 amino acids. Germline CDR1 reads MNHEY; CDR2 reads SMNVEV (reference sequence). Trimming pared 6 bases from V and 2 bases from J, leaving 14 bases between. CDR3 DNA sequence: TGTGCCAGCAGCCTAGGTATGGGTCCCTACGAGCAGTACTTC. This sequence encodes CASSLGMGPYEQYF.

This clonotype was recorded a few times. The rearrangement links TRBV3-1 to TRBJ2-3; TRBD2 matches at 10 bases. The CDR3 runs 18 residues. J gave up 3 bases and V 4 bases, and 13 bases lay outside the gene matches. Germline values: CDR1 LGHDT, CDR2 YNNKEL (reference sequence). DNA of the CDR3: TGTGCCAGCAGCCGCAAGGAGGGCCTTAGCGGGAGGACAGATACGCAGTATTTT. This sequence encodes CASSRKEGLSGRTDTQYF.

Many counts were recorded for this clonotype. The J gene is TRBJ2-3, the V gene TRBV7-2; D not resolved. Germline V gene lookup returns CDR1 SGHTA and CDR2 FQGNSA. Trimming removed 1 base from V and 5 bases from J, with 7 bases in between. The CDR3 is made up of 13 amino acids. CDR3 coding DNA: TGTGCCAGCAGCTTAGGGTTTGGAGATACGCAGTATTTT. It translates to CASSLGFGDTQYF.

The chain uses TRBV10-3 and TRBJ2-3; 12 positions agree with TRBD1. The CDR3 length is 16 residues. V dropped 0 bases and J dropped 4; count of bases not matched to a gene: 2. Germline CDR1 and CDR2: ENHRY and SYGVKD. The CDR3 DNA reads as TGTGCCATCAGTGAGTCCGGGACAGGGGGCGCAGATACGCAGTATTTT. Translating gives CAISESGTGGADTQYF.

The chain employs TRBV10-3 and TRBJ1-2; D is ambiguous. The CDR3 spans 11 residues. From germline, CDR1 is ENHRY and CDR2 SYGVKD. Trimming removed 3 bases at V and 5 bases at J, with 4 bases between. The CDR3 DNA reads TGTGCCATCAGTGAACAGTATGGCTACACCTTC. Translating it yields CAISEQYGYTF.

This clonotype came up a few times. CDR3 coding DNA: TGCGCCAGCAGCTTGAGAGGGGACAGTTACAACTATGGCTACACCTTC. Translating gives CASSLRGDSYNYGYTF. The chain is built from TRBV5-1 and TRBJ1-2; 7 bases match TRBD1. The CDR3 loop spans 16 amino acids. Germline V gene lookup returns CDR1 SGHRS and CDR2 YFSETQ. After removal of 1 base from V and 2 bases from J, the junction contained 8 bases not matched to a gene. Based on the CDR3 plus reference TRBV5-1 and TRBJ1-2, the full variable domain is KAGVTQTPRYLIKTRGQQVTLSCSPISGHRSVSWYQQTPGQGLQFLFEYFSETQRNKGNFPGRFSGRQFSNSRSEMNVSTLELGDSALYLCASSLRGDSYNYGYTFGSGTRLTVV.